One and the same sample provided the 31 T cell receptor beta chains below, sequenced in a study of shared clonotypes between healthy human individuals. Profiled with immunoSEQ multiplex PCR; TCRdb holds only in-frame clones, not every one. The sample holds 490,000 or so clones; over 60% are singletons and the top ten take under 15%. Material: PBMCs. These receptors were collected from a middle-aged woman in good health. Some clones in this sample may be carry-over from other donors' samples.

The chain has TRBV4-1 and TRBJ2-7, with TRBD2 as a possible D gene (5 bases). Per the germline V gene, CDR1 is MGHRA and CDR2 is YSYEKL. The V end lost 1 base, the J end lost 7 bases, and 23 bases lay between the germline ends. The CDR3 spans 17 residues. CDR3 in amino acids: CASSQVALGFSEKEQYF. The CDR3 nucleotides read TGCGCCAGCAGCCAAGTAGCACTAGGCTTCTCGGAGAAAGAGCAGTACTTC.

This clone was observed at least ten times. V usage is TRBV29-1 and J usage is TRBJ2-1, with D possibly being TRBD1 or TRBD2 (6 bases each). The V end was cut by 7 bases, the J end by 2 bases, with 18 bases between. The CDR3 is 15 residues long. The germline V gene has CDR1 SQVTM and CDR2 ANQGSEA. CDR3 DNA sequence: TGCAGCGCTCGAGGGGGGATGATCACCTACAATGAGCAGTTCTTC. It encodes CSARGGMITYNEQFF.

The chain links TRBV5-5 to TRBJ2-2, with 10 bases identical to TRBD2. V shed 0 bases, J shed 4 bases, and the junction held 3 bases outside the gene matches. Germline-derived CDR1 and CDR2 are SGHKS and YYEKEE (reference sequence). The CDR3 is 16 amino acids. CDR3 sequence reads: CASSLDSGRFTGELFF. The CDR3, as DNA: TGTGCCAGCAGCTTGGATAGCGGGAGGTTCACCGGGGAGCTGTTTTTT.

The chain carries TRBV7-8 and TRBJ2-5; weak D call: TRBD2 (7 bases). The germline CDR1 and CDR2 sequences are SGHVS and FQNEAQ. Deletions cut 5 bases from V and 5 bases from J, with 12 bases between. CDR3 length: 13 residues. CDR3 in amino acids: CASSGGGAETQYF. DNA for the CDR3: TGTGCCAGCAGCGGTGGGGGGGCGGAGACCCAGTACTTC.

The rearrangement joins TRBV7-2 to TRBJ1-5; TRBD1 matches at 9 bases. The CDR3 sequence is 17 residues long. Germline V gene sequence: CDR1 SGHTA, CDR2 FQGNSA. The junction had 9 bases not matched to a gene; V was cut back by 1 base and J by 5 bases. The CDR3 DNA reads TGTGCCAGCAGCTTAGTACCCGGGACAGGGAATGATCAGCCCCAGCATTTT. The encoded protein is CASSLVPGTGNDQPQHF.

This clone has more than one count but fewer than ten. The rearrangement joins TRBV4-3 to TRBJ2-3; 7 bases map to TRBD2. The CDR3 is 15 residues long. Germline CDR1 LGHNA, CDR2 YSLEER. After removal of 1 base from V and 6 bases from J, the junction contained 7 bases not matched to a gene. The CDR3 coding sequence is TGCGCCAGCAGCCAAGGTCGGGGAGCGGGGGATACGCAGTATTTT. The encoded protein is CASSQGRGAGDTQYF.

The genes are TRBV18 and TRBJ2-2, with a possible D match to TRBD2 (6 bases). V was cut by 0 bases and J by 5 bases, with 13 bases left in between. CDR3 length: 16 residues. Germline CDR1 KGHSH, CDR2 LQKENI. The CDR3, as DNA: TGTGCCAGCTCACCACCTAGCGGAGCGGCTACCGGGGAGCTGTTTTTT. The encoded protein is CASSPPSGAATGELFF.

The chain employs TRBV28 and TRBJ2-7; D ambiguous. This CDR3 contains 12 residues. The germline V and J ends were trimmed by 6 bases and 3 bases, with 9 bases remaining between them. Germline assignment: CDR1 MDHEN and CDR2 SYDVKM. The CDR3 is CASSPNLYEQYF. The CDR3 DNA is TGTGCCAGCAGCCCCAACCTCTACGAGCAGTACTTC.

The chain is built from TRBV29-1 and TRBJ2-1, with D perhaps given as TRBD1 or TRBD2 (5 bases each). This CDR3 has 13 residues. Trimming took off 7 bases at V and 2 bases at J, with 12 bases between the two ends. Per the germline V gene, CDR1 is SQVTM and CDR2 is ANQGSEA. The DNA for the CDR3 is TGCAGCGCGGCATGGGGACCCTACAATGAGCAGTTCTTC. Translation: CSAAWGPYNEQFF.

The chain carries TRBV11-2 and TRBJ1-2; the D gene is possibly TRBD1 (5 bases). Germline loops: CDR1 SGHAT, CDR2 FQNNGV. This CDR3 has 13 amino acids. Trimming removed 5 bases from V and 1 base from J, with 8 bases in between. CDR3 amino acids: CASSPGLNYGYTF. The CDR3 region has the DNA TGTGCCAGCAGCCCGGGACTTAACTATGGCTACACCTTC.

The V and J genes are TRBV7-9 and TRBJ2-2, with 13 positions matching TRBD2. Losses at the gene ends were 4 bases for V and 4 bases for J; bases not matched to a gene: 9. The CDR3 contains 18 residues. The germline CDR1 and CDR2 sequences are SEHNR and FQNEAQ (reference sequence). DNA of the CDR3: TGTGCCAGCAGCTCGGGACTAGCGGGGTCCTGGGGCACCGGGGAGCTGTTTTTT. This translates into CASSSGLAGSWGTGELFF.

The chain couples TRBV9 to TRBJ2-7; D ambiguous. Per germline, CDR1 SGDLS and CDR2 YYNGEE. The CDR3 covers 16 residues. V shed 0 bases and J shed 0 bases, with 13 bases lying between them. Written as DNA, the CDR3 is TGTGCCAGCAGCGTAGGGGTTAGCAGCTACTCCTACGAGCAGTACTTC. This translates into CASSVGVSSYSYEQYF.

V usage is TRBV10-1 and J usage is TRBJ2-7; 7 bases match TRBD1. Germline V gene sequence: CDR1 WNHNN, CDR2 SYGVQD (reference sequence). The CDR3 covers 14 residues. J gave up 3 bases and V 8 bases, and 10 bases lay outside the gene matches. The DNA for the CDR3 is TGCGCCAGCCGGATAGACAGGGAAGTCTACGAGCAGTACTTC. Protein product: CASRIDREVYEQYF.

The count of this clone is one. The rearrangement joins TRBV6-5 to TRBJ1-2, with D uncertain. This CDR3 has 14 amino acids. The germline V and J ends were trimmed by 6 bases and 8 bases, with 19 bases remaining between them. CDR1 is MNHEY, CDR2 SVGAGI, per germline. CDR3 sequence (DNA): TGTGCCAGCAGGAAAACTCGGGCTGATCGGGGCTACACCTTC. The encoded protein is CASRKTRADRGYTF.

The chain employs TRBV28 and TRBJ1-5; D is possibly TRBD1 (5 bases). The germline V and J ends were trimmed by 7 bases and 3 bases, with 19 bases remaining between them. This CDR3 contains 16 residues. CDR1 is MDHEN, CDR2 SYDVKM, per germline. CDR3: CASTTPKTGFNQPQHF. The CDR3 nucleotides are TGTGCCAGCACGACCCCCAAAACAGGTTTCAATCAGCCCCAGCATTTT. Using reference TRBV28 and TRBJ1-5 for the parts outside the CDR3, the full variable domain is DVKVTQSSRYLVKRTGEKVFLECVQDMDHENMFWYRQDPGLGLRLIYFSYDVKMKEKGDIPEGYSVSREKKERFSLILESASTNQTSMYLCASTTPKTGFNQPQHFGDGTRLSIL.

The chain carries TRBV18 and TRBJ2-7; 8 bases line up with TRBD2. The CDR3 has 14 residues. The trim removed 6 bases at V and 3 bases at J, leaving 7 bases unmatched. CDR1 KGHSH and CDR2 LQKENI come from the germline V gene. Here the CDR3 DNA reads TGTGCCAGCTCCCCCGGGGGGGGCCGCTACGAGCAGTACTTC. This codes for CASSPGGGRYEQYF.

The gene calls are TRBV6-4 and TRBJ2-2, with D possibly TRBD2 on 6 matching bases. This CDR3 contains 16 residues. Germline V gene sequence: CDR1 MRHNA, CDR2 SNTAGT. V lost 0 bases, J lost 7 bases, and 15 bases lay in between. CDR3 protein: CASSDSYGGIVGELFF. The CDR3, as DNA: TGTGCCAGCAGTGACTCTTACGGGGGAATTGTCGGGGAGCTGTTTTTT.

This clone was seen only a few times. This chain links TRBV19 with TRBJ1-5, with D uncertain. The germline gives CDR1 LNHDA, CDR2 SQIVND (reference sequence). The ends were cut back, 3 bases at V and 7 bases at J, with 25 bases in the middle. CDR3 length: 18 residues. CDR3 sequence reads: CASSILAPPAGTGQPQHF. Written as DNA, the CDR3 is TGTGCCAGTAGTATTCTCGCACCCCCGGCCGGAACGGGCCAGCCCCAGCATTTT.

This clone was counted between two and nine times. The J gene is TRBJ2-1, the V gene TRBV9; D possibly corresponds to TRBD2 (5 bases). The CDR3 is 13 residues long. The ends were cut back, 0 bases at V and 9 bases at J, with 10 bases in the middle. The V gene's germline CDR1 is SGDLS and CDR2 YYNGEE. DNA of the CDR3: TGTGCCAGCAGCGTAGCGGGAAACGGTGAGCAGTTCTTC. Translation gives CASSVAGNGEQFF.

The CDR3 DNA follows: TGTGCCAGTAGTGGTTCAAGGGGCAATCAGCCCCAGCATTTT. Protein: CASSGSRGNQPQHF. V usage is TRBV19 and J usage is TRBJ1-5; D ambiguous. Deletions cut 5 bases from V and 2 bases from J, with 10 bases between. This CDR3 region has 14 residues. Germline V gene data show CDR1 as LNHDA and CDR2 as SQIVND (reference sequence).

The chain is built from TRBV15 and TRBJ1-3; 8 bases agree with TRBD1. The CDR3 has 15 residues. Per germline, CDR1 LNHNV and CDR2 YYDKDF (reference sequence). The trim removed 0 bases at V and 4 bases at J, leaving 2 bases unmatched. The CDR3 bases are TGTGCCACCAGCAGAGACAGGGGGCAAGGAAACACCATATATTTT. It specifies CATSRDRGQGNTIYF.

With regard to this clone: This sequence is one base from a far larger clone and is likely a read error. V gene TRBV25-1 combines with J gene TRBJ1-5; D gene uncertain. The germline CDR1 and CDR2 sequences are MGHDK and SYGVNS. Trimming shortened V by 6 bases and J by 1 base, and 13 bases separated the two germline ends. The CDR3 has 15 amino acids. The CDR3 region is CASSPFVGSNQPQHF. Here the CDR3 DNA reads TGTGCCAGCAGCCCATTCGTGGGGAGCAATCAGCCCCAGCATTTT.

There are a few counts of this clone. The V call is TRBV30, the J call TRBJ2-7; 11 positions match TRBD1. This CDR3 spans 16 amino acids. Germline V gives CDR1 GTSNPN, CDR2 SVGIG (reference sequence). V was clipped by 1 base and J by 1 base; unmatched bases: 6. CDR3 DNA sequence: TGTGCCTGGAGTGGGACAGGGGGCTTCGGGTCCTACGAGCAGTACTTC. It specifies CAWSGTGGFGSYEQYF.

V and J are TRBV6-1 and TRBJ2-7, with D perhaps TRBD1 (5 bases). The CDR3 spans 16 residues. CDR1 and CDR2 (germline): MNHNS, SASEGT. The V end was cut by 1 base, the J end by 4 bases, with 17 bases between. CDR3 sequence reads: CASSEEIGGQAYEQYF. In DNA form, the CDR3 reads TGTGCCAGCAGTGAAGAAATTGGTGGACAAGCGTACGAGCAGTACTTC.

Here the CDR3 DNA reads TGTGCCAGCAGCCCGGACAGGGAGGCAGTGACCCAGTACTTC. Amino acid sequence: CASSPDREAVTQYF. The V call is TRBV2, the J call TRBJ2-5; TRBD1 agrees at 8 bases. The V segment lost 6 bases and the J segment 7 bases; nucleotides outside the gene matches: 10. The germline CDR1 and CDR2 sequences are SNHLY and FYNNEI. The CDR3 totals 14 residues.

Concerning this clone itself: The same CDR3 can be traced to other DNA sequences in this sample. V and J are TRBV18 and TRBJ2-1; maybe TRBD2 (6 bases). V dropped 3 bases and J dropped 0 bases, with 9 bases sitting between them. This CDR3 contains 15 residues. Germline loops: CDR1 KGHSH, CDR2 LQKENI. The CDR3 DNA reads TGTGCCAGCTCACCGGCCGGGAGCTCCTACAATGAGCAGTTCTTC. Protein product: CASSPAGSSYNEQFF.

This clone was found a few times. The gene calls are TRBV28 and TRBJ2-7, with 12 positions matching TRBD2. This CDR3 has 16 residues. J gave up 2 bases and V 5 bases, and 7 bases lay outside the gene matches. CDR1 is MDHEN, CDR2 SYDVKM, per germline. CDR3 sequence: CASSVSLAGGAYEQYF. The CDR3 region has the DNA TGTGCCAGCAGTGTCTCTCTAGCGGGGGGGGCCTACGAGCAGTACTTC.

The rearrangement uses TRBV27 and TRBJ2-7; D is possibly TRBD1 (5 bases). CDR3 length: 12 residues. The V gene's germline CDR1 is MNHEY and CDR2 SMNVEV (reference sequence). The V gene lost 6 bases and the J gene lost 8 bases, with 14 bases spanning the gap. The CDR3 loop reads CASRDGWTKQYF. The CDR3 region has the DNA TGTGCCAGCAGGGACGGGTGGACAAAGCAGTACTTC.

This clone was observed a single time. The chain is built from TRBV6-4 and TRBJ2-7, with D perhaps TRBD2 (6 bases). The germline V gene has CDR1 MRHNA and CDR2 SNTAGT. The CDR3 length is 13 residues. V lost 2 bases to trimming and J lost 3 bases, with 8 bases between them. The CDR3 spells CASSDRGNYEQYF. CDR3 DNA sequence: TGTGCCAGCAGTGACCGGGGGAACTACGAGCAGTACTTC.

The CDR3 reads CASSSAGSSYNEQFF. CDR3 DNA sequence: TGTGCCAGCAGCTCGGCGGGGAGCTCCTACAATGAGCAGTTCTTC. This chain uses TRBV7-2 with TRBJ2-1; a possible D gene is TRBD2 (6 bases). CDR1 and CDR2 (germline): SGHTA, FQGNSA. The CDR3 totals 15 residues. V lost 4 bases and J 0 bases, leaving 10 bases between the germline ends. The whole variable domain, remainder taken from reference TRBV7-2 and TRBJ2-1, is GAGVSQSPSNKVTEKGKDVELRCDPISGHTALYWYRQSLGQGLEFLIYFQGNSAPDKSGLPSDRFSAERTGGSVSTLTIQRTQQEDSAVYLCASSSAGSSYNEQFFGPGTRLTVL.

This clone has more than one count but fewer than ten. The V call is TRBV18, the J call TRBJ1-2; D remains ambiguous. The CDR3 has 13 amino acids. CDR1 is KGHSH, CDR2 LQKENI, per germline. The V and J ends lost 2 bases and 2 bases respectively, with 6 bases between them. The DNA of the CDR3 is TGTGCCAGCTCACCAGGGCAGAACTATGGCTACACCTTC. Translating gives CASSPGQNYGYTF.